The source of this T cell receptor beta chain is a study of beta chain features in type 1 diabetes. Findings and limits, study-wide: For TCRB rearrangement, an influence of HLA type remained unresolved here. PCR might favor shorter templates, but any such skew would affect patients and controls equally.

CDR3 length: 15 amino acids. The trim removed 6 bases at V and 3 bases at J, leaving 10 bases unmatched. Germline V lookup: CDR1 SGHTA, CDR2 FQGNSA. Using CD45RO/CCR7/CD25/CD127/CD95/CD27, CD4+ naive, central memory, regulatory and stem cell-like memory cells were sorted. The whole isolated RNA underwent reverse transcription, so sequencing captured expressed TCRB transcripts. For naive, central memory and regulatory T cell samples, reads averaged around 3.8 million. Generated by immunoSEQ multiplex PCR, the TCRdb table keeps only in-frame clones and is missing some. This table has about 900,000 clones, 15% to 20% appearing once. This clone was seen only a few times. Its target is unknown.

The sequenced sample consisted of naive CD4+ T cells from blood. The receptor comes from a woman under 30 in good health. The rearrangement joins TRBV7-2 to TRBJ2-7; 8 nucleotides align to TRBD1. CDR3 sequence: CASRYTGTGIYEQYF. DNA for the CDR3: TGTGCCAGCAGATATACCGGGACAGGAATCTACGAGCAGTACTTC. The full variable domain, its missing parts supplied by reference TRBV7-2 and TRBJ2-7, is GAGVSQSPSNKVTEKGKDVELRCDPISGHTALYWYRQSLGQGLEFLIYFQGNSAPDKSGLPSDRFSAERTGGSVSTLTIQRTQQEDSAVYLCASRYTGTGIYEQYFGPGTRLTVT.